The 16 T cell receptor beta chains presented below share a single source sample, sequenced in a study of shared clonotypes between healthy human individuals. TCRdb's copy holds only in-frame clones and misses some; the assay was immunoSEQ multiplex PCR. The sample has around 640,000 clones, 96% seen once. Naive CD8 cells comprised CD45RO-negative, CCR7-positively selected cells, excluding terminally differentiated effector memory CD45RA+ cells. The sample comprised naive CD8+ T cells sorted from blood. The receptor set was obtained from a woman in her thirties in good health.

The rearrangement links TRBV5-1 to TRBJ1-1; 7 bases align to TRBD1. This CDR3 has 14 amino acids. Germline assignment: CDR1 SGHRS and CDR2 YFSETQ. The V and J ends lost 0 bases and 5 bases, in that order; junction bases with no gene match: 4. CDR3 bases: TGCGCCAGCAGCTTGGGAAGGGGGCCTACTGAAGCTTTCTTT. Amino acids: CASSLGRGPTEAFF.

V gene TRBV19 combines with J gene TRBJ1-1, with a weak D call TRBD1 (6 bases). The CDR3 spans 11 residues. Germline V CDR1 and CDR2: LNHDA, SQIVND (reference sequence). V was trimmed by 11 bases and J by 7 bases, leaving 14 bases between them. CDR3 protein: CAGYREGEAFF. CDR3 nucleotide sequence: TGTGCCGGTTACAGGGAAGGTGAAGCTTTCTTT.

The CDR3 reads CAISAGGEFYNEQFF. The CDR3 DNA is TGTGCCATCAGTGCAGGGGGTGAATTCTACAATGAGCAGTTCTTC. This chain uses TRBV10-3 with TRBJ2-1, with 7 bases lining up with TRBD1. In germline, CDR1 is ENHRY, CDR2 SYGVKD. The CDR3 length is 15 residues. V shed 4 bases and J 3 bases; nucleotides not matched to a gene: 6.

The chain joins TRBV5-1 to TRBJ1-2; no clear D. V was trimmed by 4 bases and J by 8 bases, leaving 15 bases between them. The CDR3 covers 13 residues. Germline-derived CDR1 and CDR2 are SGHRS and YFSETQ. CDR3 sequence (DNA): TGCGCCAGCAGCCCGACACCTTCCGAAGGCTACACCTTC. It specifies CASSPTPSEGYTF.

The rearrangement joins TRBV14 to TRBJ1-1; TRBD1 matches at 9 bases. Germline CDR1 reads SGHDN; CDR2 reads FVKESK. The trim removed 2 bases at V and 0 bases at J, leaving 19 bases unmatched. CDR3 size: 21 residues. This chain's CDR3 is CASSQHRTSGTGWAMNTEAFF. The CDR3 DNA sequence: TGTGCCAGCAGCCAACACCGGACGTCGGGGACAGGGTGGGCCATGAACACTGAAGCTTTCTTT.

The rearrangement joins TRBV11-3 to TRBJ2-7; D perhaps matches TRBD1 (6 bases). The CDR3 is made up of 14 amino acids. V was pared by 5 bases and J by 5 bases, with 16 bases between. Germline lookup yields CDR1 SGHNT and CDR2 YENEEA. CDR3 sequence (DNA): TGTGCCAGCAGCCACAGGGCTAAGAGTGACGAGCAGTACTTC. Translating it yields CASSHRAKSDEQYF. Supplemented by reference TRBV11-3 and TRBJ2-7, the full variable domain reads EAGVVQSPRYKIIEKKQPVAFWCNPISGHNTLYWYLQNLGQGPELLIRYENEEAVDDSQLPKDRFSAERLKGVDSTLKIQPAELGDSAVYLCASSHRAKSDEQYFGPGTRLTVT.

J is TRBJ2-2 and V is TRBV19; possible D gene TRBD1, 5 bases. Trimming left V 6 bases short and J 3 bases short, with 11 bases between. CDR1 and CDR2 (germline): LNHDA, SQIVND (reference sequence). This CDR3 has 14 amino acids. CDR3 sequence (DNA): TGTGCCAGTAGCCTAGGGGCACACACCGGGGAGCTGTTTTTT. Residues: CASSLGAHTGELFF.

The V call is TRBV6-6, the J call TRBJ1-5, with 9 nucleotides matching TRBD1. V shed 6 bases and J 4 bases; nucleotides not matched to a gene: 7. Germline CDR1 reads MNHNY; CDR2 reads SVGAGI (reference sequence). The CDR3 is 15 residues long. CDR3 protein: CASSHRGLGNQPQHF. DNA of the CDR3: TGTGCCAGCAGCCACAGGGGGCTTGGGAATCAGCCCCAGCATTTT.

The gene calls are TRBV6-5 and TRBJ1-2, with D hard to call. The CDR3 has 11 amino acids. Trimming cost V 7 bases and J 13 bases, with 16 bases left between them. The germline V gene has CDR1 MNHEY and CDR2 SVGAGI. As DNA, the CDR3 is TGTGCCAGCACATATGGAAGGGTTAGCACCTTC. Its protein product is CASTYGRVSTF.

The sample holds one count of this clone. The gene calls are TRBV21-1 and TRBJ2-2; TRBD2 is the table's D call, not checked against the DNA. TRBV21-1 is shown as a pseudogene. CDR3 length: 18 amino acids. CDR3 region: CASSSSVRSGRANGELFF. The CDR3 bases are TGTGCCAGCAGCTCCTCCGTCCGTAGCGGGAGGGCAAACGGGGAGCTGTTTTTT.

The DNA of the CDR3 is TGTGCCAGTAGTATAGCGCGGGAGACAAATAATGAGCAGTTCTTC. Its translation is CASSIARETNNEQFF. This chain links TRBV19 with TRBJ2-1, with 7 nucleotides matching TRBD2. Trimming took 1 base from V and 7 from J; bases not matched to a gene: 7. The CDR3 spans 15 residues. The germline V gene encodes CDR1 LNHDA and CDR2 SQIVND (reference sequence). The full variable domain, completed using reference TRBV19 and TRBJ2-1, is DGGITQSPKYLFRKEGQNVTLSCEQNLNHDAMYWYRQDPGQGLRLIYYSQIVNDFQKGDIAEGYSVSREKKESFPLTVTSAQKNPTAFYLCASSIARETNNEQFFGPGTRLTVL.

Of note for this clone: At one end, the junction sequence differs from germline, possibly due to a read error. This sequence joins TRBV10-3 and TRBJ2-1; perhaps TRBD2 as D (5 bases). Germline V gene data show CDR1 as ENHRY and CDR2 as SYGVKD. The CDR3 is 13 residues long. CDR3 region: CAINEGSHNEQFF. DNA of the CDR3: TGTGCCATCAATGAGGGATCCCACAATGAGCAGTTCTTC.

CDR3 region: CASSLSGDNQPQHF. For the CDR3, the DNA is TGCGCCAGCAGCTTGTCTGGGGATAATCAGCCCCAGCATTTT. The rearrangement joins TRBV5-1 to TRBJ1-5; D ambiguous. Between the trimmed V and J ends, which lost 1 base and 4 bases, there was a span of 9 bases. The CDR3 contains 14 residues. Germline V CDR1 and CDR2: SGHRS, YFSETQ.

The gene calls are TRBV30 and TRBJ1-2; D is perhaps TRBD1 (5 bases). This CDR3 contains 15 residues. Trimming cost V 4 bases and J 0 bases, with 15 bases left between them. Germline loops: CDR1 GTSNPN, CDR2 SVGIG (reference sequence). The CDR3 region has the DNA TGTGCCTGGAACTGGGAGGGGCCCGCTAACTATGGCTACACCTTC. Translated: CAWNWEGPANYGYTF.

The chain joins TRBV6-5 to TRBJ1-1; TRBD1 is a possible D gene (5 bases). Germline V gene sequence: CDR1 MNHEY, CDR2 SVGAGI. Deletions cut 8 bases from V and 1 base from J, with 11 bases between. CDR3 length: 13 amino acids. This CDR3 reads CASLGPPNTEAFF. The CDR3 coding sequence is TGTGCCAGCCTGGGGCCCCCGAACACTGAAGCTTTCTTT.

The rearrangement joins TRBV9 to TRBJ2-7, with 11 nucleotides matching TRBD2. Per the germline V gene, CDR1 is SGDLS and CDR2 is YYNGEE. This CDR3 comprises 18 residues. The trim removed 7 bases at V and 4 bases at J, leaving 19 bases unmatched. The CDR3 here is CASRQTSGIFPVTYEQYF. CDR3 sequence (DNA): TGTGCCAGCCGACAGACTAGCGGGATCTTCCCTGTCACTTACGAGCAGTACTTC.